These 24 T cell receptor beta chains were sequenced from one sample in a study of cytomegalovirus exposure and HLA in healthy donors. The primer mix had 60 Vbeta and 13 Jbeta primers. The repertoire was sequenced with immunoSEQ multiplex PCR; TCRdb's copy has only in-frame clones and lacks some. Altogether more than 150,000 clones are present, 78% being singletons, with the ten largest covering 5.5% to 7.5%. Sequencing used PBMCs. All receptors derive from a woman aged 40 to 50 in good health and CMV-seropositive.

This clone was observed a handful of times. The chain employs TRBV19 and TRBJ1-6; 7 positions agree with TRBD1. This CDR3 has 14 residues. Per the germline V gene, CDR1 is LNHDA and CDR2 is SQIVND (reference sequence). V lost 8 bases and J lost 6; bases outside the gene matches: 7. The DNA for the CDR3 is TGTGCCAGTGCCAACCGGGACAGTAATTCACCCCTCCACTTT. It encodes CASANRDSNSPLHF.

With regard to this clone: The sample holds other DNA sequences that translate to the same CDR3. V and J are TRBV2 and TRBJ2-1; D unclear. V shed 8 bases and J shed 4 bases, with 12 bases lying between them. The CDR3 runs 13 residues. Germline lookup yields CDR1 SNHLY and CDR2 FYNNEI. CDR3 loop: CASASESYNEQFF. CDR3 DNA: TGTGCCAGCGCGTCTGAATCGTACAATGAGCAGTTCTTC. Using reference TRBV2 and TRBJ2-1 for the parts outside the CDR3, the full variable domain is EPEVTQTPSHQVTQMGQEVILRCVPISNHLYFYWYRQILGQKVEFLVSFYNNEISEKSEIFDDQFSVERPDGSNFTLKIRSTKLEDSAMYFCASASESYNEQFFGPGTRLTVL.

This chain links TRBV19 with TRBJ1-5; 8 bases fit TRBD1. V lost 7 bases and J lost 2; bases outside the gene matches: 4. The CDR3 has 14 residues. The germline gives CDR1 LNHDA, CDR2 SQIVND (reference sequence). The CDR3 loop is CASNTGGGNQPQHF. CDR3 nucleotides: TGTGCCAGTAATACAGGGGGAGGCAATCAGCCCCAGCATTTT. The full variable domain, its missing parts supplied by reference TRBV19 and TRBJ1-5, is DGGITQSPKYLFRKEGQNVTLSCEQNLNHDAMYWYRQDPGQGLRLIYYSQIVNDFQKGDIAEGYSVSREKKESFPLTVTSAQKNPTAFYLCASNTGGGNQPQHFGDGTRLSIL.

This clone was seen only a few times. V is TRBV30 and J is TRBJ2-1, with 8 positions matching TRBD2. Germline values: CDR1 GTSNPN, CDR2 SVGIG (reference sequence). This CDR3 spans 17 amino acids. J gave up 7 bases and V 1 base, and 15 bases lay outside the gene matches. The DNA for the CDR3 is TGTGCCTGGAGTGGGAGAGGGAGCTTAGCGGGGCTGAATGAGCAGTTCTTC. Translated: CAWSGRGSLAGLNEQFF.

The rearrangement links TRBV30 to TRBJ2-2; D is perhaps TRBD2 (5 bases). This CDR3 comprises 14 residues. Germline V gene data show CDR1 as GTSNPN and CDR2 as SVGIG (reference sequence). V lost 4 bases, J lost 4 bases, and 13 bases lay in between. The CDR3 region has the DNA TGTGCCTGGACTAGCTCGGGCGGCACCGGGGAGCTGTTTTTT. Protein product: CAWTSSGGTGELFF.

Only one count was recorded for this clone. Written as DNA, the CDR3 is TGTGCCAATCGAGTTGGGGGGGACGATGACAATCAGCCCCAGCATTTT. It yields the protein CANRVGGDDDNQPQHF. The chain is built from TRBV21-1 and TRBJ1-5. TRBV21-1 is tagged as a pseudogene. This CDR3 contains 16 residues.

The rearrangement joins TRBV7-8 to TRBJ1-5; perhaps TRBD1 as D (5 bases). Trimming took 11 bases from V and 4 from J, leaving 9 bases between them. This CDR3 has 11 residues. Germline lookup yields CDR1 SGHVS and CDR2 FQNEAQ. The CDR3 DNA reads as TGTGCCGGAGGGGAGAATCAGCCCCAGCATTTT. Protein: CAGGENQPQHF.

The chain combines TRBV2 with TRBJ1-2, with D unclear. The CDR3 runs to 11 residues. V lost 6 bases and J 6 bases, leaving 8 bases between the germline ends. Per germline, CDR1 SNHLY and CDR2 FYNNEI. The CDR3 nucleotides are TGTGCCAGCAGGGTTACGGATGGCTACACCTTC. Protein: CASRVTDGYTF.

V is TRBV7-8 and J is TRBJ2-5; D gene unclear. TRBJ2-7 matches the DNA end more closely, so the J call is doubtful. This CDR3 is built from 14 residues. Germline V CDR1 and CDR2: SGHVS, FQNEAQ. The CDR3 spells CASSVGLSSYEQYF. CDR3 sequence (DNA): TGTGCCAGCAGCGTAGGTTTGTCCTCCTACGAGCAGTACTTC.

CDR3 protein: CASRASVNTEAFF. The CDR3, as DNA: TGTGCCAGCAGGGCCAGCGTGAACACTGAAGCTTTCTTT. The V call is TRBV7-3, the J call TRBJ1-1, with D uncertain. The length of the CDR3 is 13 residues. CDR1 and CDR2 from the germline V gene are SGHTA and FQGTGA. The V end lost 6 bases, the J end lost 0 bases, and 8 bases lay between the germline ends.

V and J are TRBV25-1 and TRBJ1-6; D is unresolved. Trimming removed 6 bases at V and 8 bases at J, with 20 bases between. This CDR3 region has 16 residues. Germline CDR1 reads MGHDK; CDR2 reads SYGVNS. This CDR3 reads CASSNSGWGGDSPLHF. In DNA, the CDR3 is TGTGCCAGCAGCAACTCGGGTTGGGGAGGAGATTCACCCCTCCACTTT.

The chain carries TRBV9 and TRBJ2-2; D is uncertain. The V gene lost 3 bases and the J gene lost 4 bases, with 7 bases spanning the gap. CDR1 SGDLS and CDR2 YYNGEE come from the germline V gene. This CDR3 is built from 13 residues. The CDR3 reads CASSAELTGELFF. The CDR3, as DNA: TGTGCCAGCAGCGCTGAGCTCACCGGGGAGCTGTTTTTT.

The rearrangement uses TRBV27 and TRBJ1-2; 9 positions match TRBD1. Germline-derived CDR1 and CDR2 are MNHEY and SMNVEV (reference sequence). The ends lost 5 bases at V and 7 bases at J; junction bases unmatched: 11. The CDR3 contains 15 residues. CDR3 in amino acids: CASSPDRGSVIGYTF. As DNA, the CDR3 is TGTGCCAGCAGTCCAGACAGGGGGTCGGTCATTGGCTACACCTTC.

The rearrangement joins TRBV2 to TRBJ2-2; 8 nucleotides line up with TRBD2. Germline V gene lookup returns CDR1 SNHLY and CDR2 FYNNEI. This CDR3 region has 17 residues. Trimming cost V 7 bases and J 4 bases; bases outside gene matches: 14. CDR3 in amino acids: CASTTPRGAPITGELFF. As DNA, the CDR3 is TGTGCCAGCACCACCCCGCGGGGGGCGCCTATCACCGGGGAGCTGTTTTTT. Combining the CDR3 with reference TRBV2 and TRBJ2-2 gives the whole variable domain EPEVTQTPSHQVTQMGQEVILRCVPISNHLYFYWYRQILGQKVEFLVSFYNNEISEKSEIFDDQFSVERPDGSNFTLKIRSTKLEDSAMYFCASTTPRGAPITGELFFGEGSRLTVL.

This chain joins TRBV18 and TRBJ2-7, with D perhaps matching TRBD1 (5 bases). Germline V gives CDR1 KGHSH, CDR2 LQKENI. The ends were cut back, 5 bases at V and 2 bases at J, with 13 bases in the middle. The length of the CDR3 is 14 residues. The CDR3 DNA reads TGTGCCAGCTCATCTCTGGACAAAACCTACGAGCAGTACTTC. Its translation is CASSSLDKTYEQYF.

This sequence joins TRBV30 and TRBJ1-4, with 7 bases identical to TRBD1. This CDR3 has 15 residues. Losses at the gene ends were 1 base for V and 7 bases for J; bases not matched to a gene: 9. Germline V CDR1 and CDR2: GTSNPN, SVGIG (reference sequence). The CDR3 nucleotides are TGTGCCTGGAGTGCTGGACAGGCCAGAGGTGAAAAACTGTTTTTT. Translated, it gives CAWSAGQARGEKLFF.

V is TRBV2 and J is TRBJ1-2, with 7 positions matching TRBD1. The CDR3 has 14 amino acids. Germline V gene sequence: CDR1 SNHLY, CDR2 FYNNEI. With 4 bases clipped from V and 4 bases from J, the junction kept 6 bases outside the gene matches. The CDR3 nucleotides are TGTGCCAGCAGTGTACAACAGGGGCGCTATGGCTACACCTTC. Amino acids: CASSVQQGRYGYTF. The whole variable domain, remainder taken from reference TRBV2 and TRBJ1-2, is EPEVTQTPSHQVTQMGQEVILRCVPISNHLYFYWYRQILGQKVEFLVSFYNNEISEKSEIFDDQFSVERPDGSNFTLKIRSTKLEDSAMYFCASSVQQGRYGYTFGSGTRLTVV.

The rearrangement links TRBV7-8 to TRBJ2-2; D not resolved. Per germline, CDR1 SGHVS and CDR2 FQNEAQ. Trimming cost V 1 base and J 2 bases, with 11 bases left between them. CDR3 size: 16 residues. The CDR3 here is CASSLVRLLNTGELFF. The CDR3 DNA reads as TGTGCCAGCAGCTTAGTTAGACTTTTAAACACCGGGGAGCTGTTTTTT.

This chain uses TRBV28 with TRBJ1-2, with D unresolved. The CDR3 runs 15 residues. Trimming took 5 bases from V and 6 from J, leaving 19 bases between them. Germline V CDR1 and CDR2: MDHEN, SYDVKM. CDR3 coding DNA: TGTGCCAGCAGTCCGCCAGGCGCCATCATGGATGGCTACACCTTC. It translates to CASSPPGAIMDGYTF.

The chain employs TRBV25-1 and TRBJ2-7; the match to TRBD1 covers 7 bases. Trimming at V came to 4 bases and at J to 3 bases, leaving 3 bases not matched to a gene. The CDR3 contains 13 residues. The V gene's germline CDR1 is MGHDK and CDR2 SYGVNS. CDR3 in amino acids: CASSVQGSYEQYF. The CDR3 DNA sequence: TGTGCCAGCAGTGTACAGGGGAGCTACGAGCAGTACTTC.

The CDR3 reads CASSYSVDTPTQYF. The CDR3 region has the DNA TGTGCCAGCAGTTACTCCGTGGACACCCCTACGCAGTATTTT. V and J are TRBV6-5 and TRBJ2-3, with D maybe TRBD1 (5 bases). The CDR3 contains 14 residues. V lost 0 bases, J lost 8 bases, and 12 bases lay in between. The germline V gene encodes CDR1 MNHEY and CDR2 SVGAGI.

The chain uses TRBV5-1 and TRBJ1-2, with TRBD1 as a possible D gene (5 bases). The CDR3 length is 14 residues. V lost 0 bases to trimming and J lost 4 bases, with 10 bases between them. The germline CDR1 and CDR2 sequences are SGHRS and YFSETQ. CDR3 residues: CASSLDGGPYGYTF. The CDR3 DNA follows: TGCGCCAGCAGCTTGGACGGGGGACCCTATGGCTACACCTTC.

The V call is TRBV7-9, the J call TRBJ2-4; D call uncertain. Germline CDR1 is SEHNR and CDR2 is FQNEAQ (reference sequence). Between the trimmed V and J ends, which lost 1 base and 1 base, there was a span of 11 bases. The CDR3 covers 16 residues. In nucleotides, the CDR3 is TGTGCCAGCAGCTTAGATCCGGGTTTCGCCAAAAACATTCAGTACTTC. It is translated as CASSLDPGFAKNIQYF.

The V gene is TRBV7-6, the J gene TRBJ2-2; a possible D gene is TRBD2 (6 bases). This CDR3 spans 16 amino acids. Trimming stripped 0 bases from V and 6 bases from J, with 14 bases between. Germline CDR1 reads SGHVS; CDR2 reads FNYEAQ. CDR3 coding DNA: TGTGCCAGCAGCTTAGCCGGGACTTTCGTCCCCGGGGAGCTGTTTTTT. It encodes CASSLAGTFVPGELFF. Drawing the rest from reference TRBV7-6 and TRBJ2-2, the complete variable domain is GAGVSQSPRYKVTKRGQDVALRCDPISGHVSLYWYRQALGQGPEFLTYFNYEAQQDKSGLPNDRFSAERPEGSISTLTIQRTEQRDSAMYRCASSLAGTFVPGELFFGEGSRLTVL.